The 8 T cell receptor beta chains listed next were all sequenced from one sample in a study of shared clonotypes between healthy human individuals. The table came from immunoSEQ multiplex PCR; TCRdb's copy has only in-frame clones and leaves some out. The sample shows about 2.4 million clones, 85% to 95% of them seen only once. The sample taken for sequencing was naive CD4+ T cells sorted from blood. As for subset: CD45RA+ positively selected. These receptors all come from a man aged 18 to 30 in good health.

The chain joins TRBV5-1 to TRBJ2-5; maybe TRBD2 (6 bases). The CDR3 covers 15 residues. V dropped 0 bases and J dropped 5 bases, with 14 bases sitting between them. Germline CDR1 SGHRS, CDR2 YFSETQ. CDR3 in DNA: TGCGCCAGCAGCTTGGGACTAGGAGGCTCGGAGACCCAGTACTTC. This encodes CASSLGLGGSETQYF.

The rearrangement links TRBV14 to TRBJ1-2; D perhaps matches TRBD1 (5 bases). The V end was cut by 0 bases, the J end by 8 bases, with 13 bases between. This CDR3 has 14 residues. The germline V gene has CDR1 SGHDN and CDR2 FVKESK. CDR3 DNA: TGTGCCAGCAGCCAAGAGGGACGGGCTGGAGGCTACACCTTC. Translating it yields CASSQEGRAGGYTF.

The chain employs TRBV7-8 and TRBJ1-1; no definite D call. Germline V gene lookup returns CDR1 SGHVS and CDR2 FQNEAQ. The length of the CDR3 is 16 residues. Trimming pared 5 bases from V and 0 bases from J, leaving 16 bases between. DNA for the CDR3: TGTGCCAGCAGCACCCCCGTGACGGGCGTGAACACTGAAGCTTTCTTT. It codes for CASSTPVTGVNTEAFF. The variable domain in full, completed from reference TRBV7-8 and TRBJ1-1, reads GAGVSQSPRYKVAKRGQDVALRCDPISGHVSLFWYQQALGQGPEFLTYFQNEAQLDKSGLPSDRFFAERPEGSVSTLKIQRTQQEDSAVYLCASSTPVTGVNTEAFFGQGTRLTVV.

This sequence joins TRBV5-6 and TRBJ2-7; possibly TRBD1 or TRBD2 for D (5 bases each). The CDR3 consists of 17 residues. V was clipped by 1 base and J by 4 bases, with 21 bases between them. Germline V gives CDR1 SGHDT, CDR2 YYEEEE. The CDR3 sequence is CASSLLRFGTGEYEQYF. CDR3 in DNA: TGTGCCAGCAGCTTGCTTCGATTTGGGACGGGTGAATACGAGCAGTACTTC.

The chain is built from TRBV21-1 and TRBJ2-5; the table's D gene call, TRBD1, was not cross checked with the DNA. TRBV21-1 is a listed pseudogene. The CDR3 totals 15 residues. The chain's CDR3 is CASSNEGTYPGAQYF. CDR3 sequence (DNA): TGTGCCAGCAGCAATGAAGGGACATATCCCGGGGCCCAGTACTTC.

The chain combines TRBV28 with TRBJ2-3; D gene ambiguous. V lost 6 bases and J lost 2, with 9 bases in between. The CDR3 spans 13 residues. The germline V gene has CDR1 MDHEN and CDR2 SYDVKM. The CDR3: CASSPGITDTQYF. CDR3 in DNA: TGTGCCAGCAGCCCAGGAATCACAGATACGCAGTATTTT.

CDR3: CASRYTGAAPQETQYF. CDR3 nucleotide sequence: TGTGCCAGCAGGTATACAGGGGCGGCCCCCCAAGAGACCCAGTACTTC. V is TRBV5-6 and J is TRBJ2-5, with TRBD1 matching 7 bases. Trimming cost V 5 bases and J 1 base; bases outside gene matches: 11. This CDR3 has 16 amino acids. Germline V gene data show CDR1 as SGHDT and CDR2 as YYEEEE.

The V and J genes are TRBV18 and TRBJ2-7; the D gene could be TRBD1 or TRBD2 (5 bases each). Germline V gene sequence: CDR1 KGHSH, CDR2 LQKENI. Trimming pared 3 bases from V and 2 bases from J, leaving 11 bases between. CDR3 length: 14 residues. The CDR3 region has the DNA TGTGCCAGCTCACCTTCGGGGCTTACCTACGAGCAGTACTTC. It specifies CASSPSGLTYEQYF.